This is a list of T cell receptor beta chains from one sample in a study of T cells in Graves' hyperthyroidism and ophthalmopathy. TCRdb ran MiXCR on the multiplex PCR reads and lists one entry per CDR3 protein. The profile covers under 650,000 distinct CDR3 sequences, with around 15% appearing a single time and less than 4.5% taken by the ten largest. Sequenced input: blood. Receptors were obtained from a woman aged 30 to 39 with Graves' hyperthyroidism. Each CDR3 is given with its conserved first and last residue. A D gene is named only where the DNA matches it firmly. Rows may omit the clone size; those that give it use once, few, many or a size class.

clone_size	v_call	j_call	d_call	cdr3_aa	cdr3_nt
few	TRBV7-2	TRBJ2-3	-	CASRDQGSGTDTQYF	TGTGCCAGCAGGGATCAGGGGAGCGGGACAGATACGCAGTATTTT
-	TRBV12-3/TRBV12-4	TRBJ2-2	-	CASSFQGGNTGELFF	TGTGCCAGCAGTTTTCAGGGGGGGAACACCGGGGAGCTGTTTTTT
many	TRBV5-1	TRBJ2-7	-	CASSLAHGEDEQYF	TGCGCCAGCAGCTTGGCACACGGGGAGGACGAGCAGTACTTC
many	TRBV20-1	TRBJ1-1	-	CSAIRDMNTEAFF	TGCAGTGCGATAAGGGATATGAACACTGAAGCTTTCTTT
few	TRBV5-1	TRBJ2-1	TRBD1	CASSFRQGAILGNEQFF	TGCGCCAGCAGCTTTCGACAGGGGGCAATTCTCGGCAATGAGCAGTTCTTC
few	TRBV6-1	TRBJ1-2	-	CASSEAGRRLYGYTF	TGTGCCAGCAGTGAAGCGGGTCGACGGCTCTATGGCTACACCTTC
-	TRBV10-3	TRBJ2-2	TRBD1	CAISGGTGGFTGELFF	TGTGCCATCAGTGGCGGGACAGGGGGCTTTACCGGGGAGCTGTTTTTT
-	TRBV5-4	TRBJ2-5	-	CASSYPGLVQETQYF	TGTGCCAGCAGCTATCCGGGATTGGTACAAGAGACCCAGTACTTC
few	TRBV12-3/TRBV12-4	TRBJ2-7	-	CASSPRGRNYEQYF	TGTGCCAGCAGCCCCAGGGGCCGAAACTACGAGCAGTACTTC
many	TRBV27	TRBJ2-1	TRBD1	CASRSWTGGDHNEQFF	TGTGCCAGCAGATCTTGGACAGGGGGCGACCACAATGAGCAGTTCTTC
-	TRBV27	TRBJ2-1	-	CASSFPGLFF	TGTGCCAGCAGTTTCCCAGGTCTGTTCTTC
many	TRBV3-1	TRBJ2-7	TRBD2	CASSQDLAGGVGEQYF	TGTGCCAGCAGCCAAGATCTAGCGGGAGGGGTCGGCGAGCAGTACTTC
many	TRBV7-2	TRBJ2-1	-	CASSLEADPNEQFF	TGTGCCAGCAGCTTAGAGGCCGACCCCAATGAGCAGTTCTTC
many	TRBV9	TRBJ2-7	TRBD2	CASSVLAGSYEQYF	TGTGCCAGCAGCGTACTAGCGGGATCCTACGAGCAGTACTTC
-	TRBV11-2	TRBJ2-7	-	CASSLESGSSYEQYF	TGTGCCAGCAGCTTAGAGTCAGGTAGTTCCTACGAGCAGTACTTC
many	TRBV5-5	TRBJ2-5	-	CASSPGHSQETQYF	TGTGCCAGCAGCCCGGGACATTCTCAGGAGACCCAGTACTTC
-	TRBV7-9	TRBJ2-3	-	CASSLHGPDTQYF	TGTGCCAGCAGCTTGCACGGGCCAGATACGCAGTATTTT
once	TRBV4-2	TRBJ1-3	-	CASSPSGGGIVGAIYF	TGTGCCAGCAGCCCATCGGGAGGCGGAATAGTTGGCGCCATATATTTT
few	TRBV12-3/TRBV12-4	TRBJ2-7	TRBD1	CASRYTGDHEQYF	TGTGCCAGCAGGTACACAGGGGACCACGAGCAGTACTTC
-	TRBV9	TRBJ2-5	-	CASSPQSGGWETQYF	TGTGCCAGCAGCCCACAGTCAGGAGGATGGGAGACCCAGTACTTC
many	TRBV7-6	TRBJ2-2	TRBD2	CASVPGGGGELFF	TGTGCCAGCGTTCCGGGGGGTGGCGGGGAGCTGTTTTTT
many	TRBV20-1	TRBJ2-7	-	CSARGNSFVDEQYF	TGCAGTGCTAGAGGAAATAGCTTCGTCGACGAGCAGTACTTC
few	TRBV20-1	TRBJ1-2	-	CSAREWTAGYGYTF	TGCAGTGCTAGAGAATGGACAGCGGGCTATGGCTACACCTTC
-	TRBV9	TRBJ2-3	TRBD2	CASSWTSGATDTQYF	TGTGCCAGCAGCTGGACTAGCGGGGCCACAGATACGCAGTATTTT
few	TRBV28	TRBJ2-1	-	CASSLSFYNEQFF	TGTGCCAGCAGTTTATCTTTCTACAATGAGCAGTTCTTC
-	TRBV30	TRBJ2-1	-	CAWSVLSGGSSYNEQFF	TGTGCCTGGAGTGTTTTATCGGGCGGATCTTCCTACAATGAGCAGTTCTTC
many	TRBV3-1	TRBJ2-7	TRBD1	CASSQSGTGKEQYF	TGTGCCAGCAGCCAGTCCGGGACAGGGAAAGAGCAGTACTTC
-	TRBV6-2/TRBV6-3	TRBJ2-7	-	CASSPLATWGRLYNEQYF	TGTGCCAGCAGTCCACTTGCGACTTGGGGGAGACTTTACAATGAGCAGTACTTC
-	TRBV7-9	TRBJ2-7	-	CASSSLRPYEQYF	TGTGCCAGCAGCTCGTTAAGGCCATACGAGCAGTACTTC
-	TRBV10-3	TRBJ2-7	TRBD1	CAISPWGQLTYEQYF	TGTGCCATCAGTCCCTGGGGACAGCTCACCTACGAGCAGTACTTC
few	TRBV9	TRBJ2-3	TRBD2	CASSPFTGLAGFTDTQYF	TGTGCCAGCAGCCCATTTACGGGACTAGCGGGATTCACAGATACGCAGTATTTT
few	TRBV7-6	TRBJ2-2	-	CASSFGRSLDTGELFF	TGTGCCAGCAGCTTTGGGAGAAGCTTGGACACCGGGGAGCTGTTTTTT
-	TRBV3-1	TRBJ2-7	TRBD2	CASSQGAGDSYEQYF	TGTGCCAGCAGCCAAGGGGCGGGAGACAGCTACGAGCAGTACTTC
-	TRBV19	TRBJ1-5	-	CASSPKTGPQPQHF	TGTGCCAGTAGTCCCAAGACAGGTCCTCAGCCCCAGCATTTT
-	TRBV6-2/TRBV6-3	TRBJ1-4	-	CASSYVQGEKLFF	TGTGCCAGCAGTTACGTCCAGGGGGAAAAACTGTTTTTT
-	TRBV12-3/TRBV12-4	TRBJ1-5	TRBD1	CASSPGQGFVSQPQHF	TGTGCCAGCAGTCCTGGACAGGGGTTCGTTAGTCAGCCCCAGCATTTT
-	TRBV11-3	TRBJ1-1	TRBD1	CASSPRDRMEAFF	TGTGCCAGCAGCCCCCGGGACAGAATGGAAGCTTTCTTT
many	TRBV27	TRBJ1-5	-	CASSPGKRGNQPQHF	TGTGCCAGCAGCCCTGGGAAAAGGGGCAATCAGCCCCAGCATTTT
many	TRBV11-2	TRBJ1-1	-	CASSFGRGNTEAFF	TGTGCCAGCAGCTTCGGACGGGGGAACACTGAAGCTTTCTTT
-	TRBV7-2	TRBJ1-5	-	CASSLENENPQHF	TGTGCCAGCAGCTTAGAGAATGAGAATCCCCAGCATTTT
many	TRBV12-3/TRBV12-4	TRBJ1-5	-	CASSSDGNNQPQHF	TGTGCCAGCAGTTCCGACGGAAACAATCAGCCCCAGCATTTT
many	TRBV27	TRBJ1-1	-	CASSFLAEATEAFF	TGTGCCAGCAGTTTCTTAGCGGAGGCCACTGAAGCTTTCTTT
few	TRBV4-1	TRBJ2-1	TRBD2	CTSSQESSGTGNEQFF	TGCACCAGCAGCCAAGAATCTAGCGGGACCGGGAATGAGCAGTTCTTC
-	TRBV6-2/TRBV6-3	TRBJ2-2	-	CASRPRVPGELFF	TGTGCCAGCAGACCCAGGGTCCCCGGGGAGCTGTTTTTT
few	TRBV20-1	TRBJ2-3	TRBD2	CSASRKLASRLDTQYF	TGCAGTGCCAGCAGAAAACTAGCGAGTAGACTGGATACGCAGTATTTT
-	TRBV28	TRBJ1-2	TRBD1	CASSVGTGEDYGYTF	TGTGCCAGCAGTGTCGGGACAGGTGAAGACTATGGCTACACCTTC
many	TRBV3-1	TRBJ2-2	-	CASSQFVGELFF	TGTGCCAGCAGCCAATTCGTCGGGGAGCTGTTTTTT
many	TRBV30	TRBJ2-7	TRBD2	CAWSSGTGSWNEQYF	TGTGCCTGGAGTAGCGGGACGGGAAGCTGGAACGAGCAGTACTTC
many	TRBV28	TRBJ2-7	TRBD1	CASSVADRGGVEQYF	TGTGCCAGCAGTGTAGCGGACAGGGGGGGTGTCGAGCAGTACTTC
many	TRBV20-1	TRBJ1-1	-	CSAQMTVNTEAFF	TGCAGTGCTCAGATGACAGTAAACACTGAAGCTTTCTTT
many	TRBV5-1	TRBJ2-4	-	CASSLVVGTKNIQYF	TGCGCCAGCAGCTTGGTAGTGGGGACCAAAAACATTCAGTACTTC
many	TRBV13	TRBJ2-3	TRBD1	CASSFARTGGTDTQYF	TGTGCCAGCAGCTTCGCCCGGACAGGGGGCACAGATACGCAGTATTTT
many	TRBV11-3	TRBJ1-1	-	CASSYTRNTEAFF	TGTGCCAGCAGCTATACAAGAAACACTGAAGCTTTCTTT
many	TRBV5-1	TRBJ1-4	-	CASSLNGGNEKLFF	TGCGCCAGCAGCTTGAACGGAGGGAATGAAAAACTGTTTTTT
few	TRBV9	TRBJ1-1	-	CASSVVSRLNTEAFF	TGTGCCAGCAGCGTAGTAAGCAGACTGAACACTGAAGCTTTCTTT